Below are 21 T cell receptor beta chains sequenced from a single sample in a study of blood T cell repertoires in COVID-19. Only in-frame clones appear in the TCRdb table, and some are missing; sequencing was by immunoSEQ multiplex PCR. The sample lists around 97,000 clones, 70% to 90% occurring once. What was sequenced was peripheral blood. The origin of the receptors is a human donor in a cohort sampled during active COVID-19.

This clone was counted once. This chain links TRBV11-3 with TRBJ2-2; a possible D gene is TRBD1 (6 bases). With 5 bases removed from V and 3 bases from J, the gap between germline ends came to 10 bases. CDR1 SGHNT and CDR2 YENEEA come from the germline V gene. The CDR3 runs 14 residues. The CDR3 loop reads CASSPQGHTGELFF. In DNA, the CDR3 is TGTGCCAGCAGCCCACAGGGCCACACCGGGGAGCTGTTTTTT.

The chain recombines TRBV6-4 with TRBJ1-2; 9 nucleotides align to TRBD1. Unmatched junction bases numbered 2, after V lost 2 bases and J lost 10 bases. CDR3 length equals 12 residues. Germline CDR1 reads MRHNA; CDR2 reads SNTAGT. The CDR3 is CASSDRDRDYTF. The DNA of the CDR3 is TGTGCCAGCAGTGACCGGGACAGGGACTACACCTTC.

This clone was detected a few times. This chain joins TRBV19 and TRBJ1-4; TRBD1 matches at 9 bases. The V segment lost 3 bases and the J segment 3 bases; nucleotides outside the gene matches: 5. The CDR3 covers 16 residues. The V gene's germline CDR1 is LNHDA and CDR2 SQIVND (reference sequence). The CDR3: CASSIAGTGSNEKLFF. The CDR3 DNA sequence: TGTGCCAGTAGTATTGCAGGGACAGGGTCTAATGAAAAACTGTTTTTT.

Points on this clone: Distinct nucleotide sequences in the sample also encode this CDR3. CDR3 nucleotide sequence: TGTGCCAGCAGCCCCGGGAGCTCCTACAATGAGCAGTTCTTC. Translated, it gives CASSPGSSYNEQFF. The rearrangement joins TRBV3-1 (or the pseudogene TRBV3-2) to TRBJ2-1; weak D call: TRBD2 (6 bases). Trimming shortened V by 4 bases and J by 0 bases, and 7 bases separated the two germline ends. The CDR3 covers 14 residues. Germline CDR1 and CDR2: LGHDT and YNNKEL (reference sequence).

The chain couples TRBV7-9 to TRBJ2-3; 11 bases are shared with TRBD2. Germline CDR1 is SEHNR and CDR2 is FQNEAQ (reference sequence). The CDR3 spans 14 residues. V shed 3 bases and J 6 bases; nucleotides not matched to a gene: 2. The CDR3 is CASSLTSGTDTQYF. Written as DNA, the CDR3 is TGTGCCAGCAGCTTGACTAGCGGGACTGATACGCAGTATTTT.

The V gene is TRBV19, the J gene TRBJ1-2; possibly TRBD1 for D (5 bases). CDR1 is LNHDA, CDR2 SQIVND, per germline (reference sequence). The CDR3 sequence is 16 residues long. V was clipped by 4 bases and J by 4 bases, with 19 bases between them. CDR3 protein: CASSTPSQAWGYGYTF. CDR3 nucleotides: TGTGCCAGTAGTACCCCATCACAGGCGTGGGGCTATGGCTACACCTTC.

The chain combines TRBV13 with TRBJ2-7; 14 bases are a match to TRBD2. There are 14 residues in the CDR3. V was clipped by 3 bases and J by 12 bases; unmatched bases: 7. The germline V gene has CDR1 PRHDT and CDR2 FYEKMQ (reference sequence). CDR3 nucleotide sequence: TGTGCCAGCAGCTTCCCGGGACTAGCGGGAGTGCGGTACTTC. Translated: CASSFPGLAGVRYF.

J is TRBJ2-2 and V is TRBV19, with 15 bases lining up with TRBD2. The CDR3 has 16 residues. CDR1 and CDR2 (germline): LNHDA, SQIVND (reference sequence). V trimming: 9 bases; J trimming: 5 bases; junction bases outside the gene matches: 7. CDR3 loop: CASRYGTSGRTGELFF. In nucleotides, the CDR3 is TGTGCCAGCAGATACGGGACTAGCGGGAGGACCGGGGAGCTGTTTTTT.

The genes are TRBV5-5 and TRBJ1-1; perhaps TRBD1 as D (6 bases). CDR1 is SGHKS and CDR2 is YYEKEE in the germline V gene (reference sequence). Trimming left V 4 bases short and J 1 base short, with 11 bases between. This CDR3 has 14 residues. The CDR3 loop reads CASSAPGQNTEAFF. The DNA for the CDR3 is TGTGCCAGCAGCGCCCCGGGACAGAACACTGAAGCTTTCTTT.

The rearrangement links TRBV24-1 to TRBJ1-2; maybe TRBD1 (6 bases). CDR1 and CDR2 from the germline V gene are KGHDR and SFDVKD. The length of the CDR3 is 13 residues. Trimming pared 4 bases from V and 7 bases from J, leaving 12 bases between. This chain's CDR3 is CATSDPGGLGYTF. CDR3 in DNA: TGTGCCACCAGTGACCCCGGGGGGCTTGGCTACACCTTC.

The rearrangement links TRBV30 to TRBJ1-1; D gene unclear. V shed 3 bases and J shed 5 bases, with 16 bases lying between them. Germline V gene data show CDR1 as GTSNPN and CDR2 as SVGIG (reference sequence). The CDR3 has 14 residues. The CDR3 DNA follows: TGTGCCTGGAGATATCCCCCCGGGTGGACTGAAGCTTTCTTT. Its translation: CAWRYPPGWTEAFF.

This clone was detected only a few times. CDR3: CAWRLAGGGGYTQYF. As DNA, the CDR3 is TGTGCCTGGCGTTTAGCGGGGGGGGGTGGATATACGCAGTATTTT. The chain has TRBV30 and TRBJ2-3, with TRBD2 identical over 11 bases. The V gene end was trimmed by 5 bases and the J gene end by 7 bases; junction bases not matched to a gene: 11. Germline CDR1 reads GTSNPN; CDR2 reads SVGIG (reference sequence). The CDR3 loop spans 15 amino acids.

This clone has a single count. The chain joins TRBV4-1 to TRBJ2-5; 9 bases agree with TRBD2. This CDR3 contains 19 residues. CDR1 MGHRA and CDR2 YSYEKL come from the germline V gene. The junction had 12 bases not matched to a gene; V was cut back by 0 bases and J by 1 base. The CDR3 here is CASSQDQVVAGGSQETQYF. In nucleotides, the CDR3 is TGCGCCAGCAGCCAAGATCAAGTAGTGGCGGGAGGGTCCCAAGAGACCCAGTACTTC.

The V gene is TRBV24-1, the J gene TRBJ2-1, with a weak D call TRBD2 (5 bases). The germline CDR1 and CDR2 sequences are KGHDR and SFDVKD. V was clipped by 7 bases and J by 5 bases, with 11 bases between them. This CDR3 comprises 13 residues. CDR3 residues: CATRSGTDNEQFF. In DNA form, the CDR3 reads TGTGCCACCAGAAGCGGCACAGACAATGAGCAGTTCTTC.

The CDR3 reads CASSPHRRGPDTEAFF. The CDR3 DNA sequence: TGTGCCAGCAGCCCTCACAGGAGGGGGCCGGACACTGAAGCTTTCTTT. The V call is TRBV3-1 (or the pseudogene TRBV3-2), the J call TRBJ1-1; 7 nucleotides align to TRBD1. The germline CDR1 and CDR2 sequences are LGHDT and YNNKEL (reference sequence). The V gene end was trimmed by 4 bases and the J gene end by 3 bases; junction bases not matched to a gene: 11. The CDR3 is 16 amino acids.

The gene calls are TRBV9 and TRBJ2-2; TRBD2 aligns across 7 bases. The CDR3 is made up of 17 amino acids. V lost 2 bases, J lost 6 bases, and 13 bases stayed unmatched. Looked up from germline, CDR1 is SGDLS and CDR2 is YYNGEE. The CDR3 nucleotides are TGTGCCAGCAGCGTCTCCACCGTAGCGACTAGCTCCGGGGAGCTGTTTTTT. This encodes CASSVSTVATSSGELFF.

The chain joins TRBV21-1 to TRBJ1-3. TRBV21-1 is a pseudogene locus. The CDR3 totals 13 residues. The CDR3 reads CASSKTTPDTIYF. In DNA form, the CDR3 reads TGTGCCAGCAGCAAAACTACGCCGGACACCATATATTTT.

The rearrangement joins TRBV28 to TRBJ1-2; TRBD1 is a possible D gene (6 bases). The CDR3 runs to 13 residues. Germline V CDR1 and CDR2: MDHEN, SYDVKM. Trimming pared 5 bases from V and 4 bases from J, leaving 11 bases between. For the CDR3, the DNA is TGTGCCAGCAGTCTACAGGGACCCTATGGCTACACCTTC. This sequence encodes CASSLQGPYGYTF.

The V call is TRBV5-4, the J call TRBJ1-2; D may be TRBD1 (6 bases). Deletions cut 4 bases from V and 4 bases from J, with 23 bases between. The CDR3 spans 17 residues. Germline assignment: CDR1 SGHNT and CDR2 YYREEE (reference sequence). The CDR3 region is CASSPSTGGGFVYGYTF. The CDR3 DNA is TGTGCCAGCAGCCCTTCGACAGGAGGAGGTTTCGTCTATGGCTACACCTTC.

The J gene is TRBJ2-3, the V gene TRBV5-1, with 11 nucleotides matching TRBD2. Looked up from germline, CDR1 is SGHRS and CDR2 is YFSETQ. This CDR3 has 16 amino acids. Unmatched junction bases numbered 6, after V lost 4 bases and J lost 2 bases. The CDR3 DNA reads TGCGCCAGCAGCCCGCGACTAGCGGGGAACACAGATACGCAGTATTTT. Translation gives CASSPRLAGNTDTQYF.

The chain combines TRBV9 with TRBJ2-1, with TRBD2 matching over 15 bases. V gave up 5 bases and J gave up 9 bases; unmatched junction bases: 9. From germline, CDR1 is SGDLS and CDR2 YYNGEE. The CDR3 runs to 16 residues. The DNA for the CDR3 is TGTGCCAGCAGGGATCCGGGACTAGCGGGAGGTACTGAGCAGTTCTTC. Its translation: CASRDPGLAGGTEQFF.